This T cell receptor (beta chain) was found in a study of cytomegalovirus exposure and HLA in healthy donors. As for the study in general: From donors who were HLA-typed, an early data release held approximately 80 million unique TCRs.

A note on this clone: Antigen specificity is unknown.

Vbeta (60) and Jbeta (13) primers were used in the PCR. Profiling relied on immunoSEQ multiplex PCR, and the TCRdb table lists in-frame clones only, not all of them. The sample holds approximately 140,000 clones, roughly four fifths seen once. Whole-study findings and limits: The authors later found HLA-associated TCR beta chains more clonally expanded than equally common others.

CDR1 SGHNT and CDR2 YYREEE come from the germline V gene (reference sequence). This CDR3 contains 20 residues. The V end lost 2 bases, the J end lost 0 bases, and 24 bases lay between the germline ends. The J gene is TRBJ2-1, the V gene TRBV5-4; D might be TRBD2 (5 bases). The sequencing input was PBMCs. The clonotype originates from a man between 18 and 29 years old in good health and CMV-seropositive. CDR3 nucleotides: TGTGCCAGCAGCTTATCGTATAGGTACCAAGGTGGGAGCTCCTACAATGAGCAGTTCTTC. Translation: CASSLSYRYQGGSSYNEQFF.